Listed here are 32 T cell receptor beta chains from one sample, sequenced in a study of cytomegalovirus exposure and HLA in healthy donors. A multiplex PCR was run with 60 Vbeta primers and 13 Jbeta primers. The table came from immunoSEQ multiplex PCR; TCRdb's copy has only in-frame clones and leaves some out. The table records about 270,000 clones, 70% to 90% of them present only once. Sequencing was done on a sample of PBMCs. The receptors stem from a man aged 35 to 55 in good health and CMV-seropositive.

A few counts support this clone. The rearrangement uses TRBV6-1 and TRBJ2-7; 7 bases are shared with TRBD1. The junction had 2 bases not matched to a gene; V was cut back by 6 bases and J by 3 bases. The CDR3 is 12 amino acids. Germline V lookup: CDR1 MNHNS, CDR2 SASEGT. In nucleotides, the CDR3 is TGTGCCAGCAGCTGGGACAGCTACGAGCAGTACTTC. Amino acid sequence: CASSWDSYEQYF.

This chain uses TRBV10-3 with TRBJ2-4, with TRBD1 as a possible D gene (6 bases). CDR1 and CDR2 from the germline V gene are ENHRY and SYGVKD. The CDR3 is 14 residues long. Trimming removed 7 bases at V and 6 bases at J, with 16 bases between. As DNA, the CDR3 is TGTGCCATCAAGGGGGACCGGGATTCAAACATTCAGTACTTC. Translation gives CAIKGDRDSNIQYF.

V usage is TRBV2 and J usage is TRBJ2-2; 7 bases are a match to TRBD1. The CDR3 is 15 amino acids. V dropped 6 bases and J dropped 2; count of bases not matched to a gene: 6. Germline V gene sequence: CDR1 SNHLY, CDR2 FYNNEI. The CDR3 DNA follows: TGTGCCAGCAGCACCGACAGGGTTAACACCGGGGAGCTGTTTTTT. It encodes CASSTDRVNTGELFF.

The CDR3 is CASSLAGRGYEQYF. The CDR3 bases are TGTGCCAGCAGCTTAGCAGGCAGGGGCTACGAGCAGTACTTC. V gene TRBV7-6 combines with J gene TRBJ2-7, with D possibly being TRBD1 (6 bases). This CDR3 is built from 14 residues. Germline V CDR1 and CDR2: SGHVS, FNYEAQ. V was trimmed by 0 bases and J by 3 bases, leaving 9 bases between them.

The rearrangement uses TRBV7-9 and TRBJ2-3; TRBD1 matches at 11 bases. The CDR3 length is 15 residues. Germline values: CDR1 SEHNR, CDR2 FQNEAQ (reference sequence). The J segment lost 4 bases and the V segment lost 3 bases, leaving 3 bases of the junction unmatched. The CDR3 nucleotides read TGTGCCAGCAGCTTGGACAGGGGGCCCGCAGATACGCAGTATTTT. This sequence encodes CASSLDRGPADTQYF.

This clone was counted once. This chain joins TRBV10-2 and TRBJ2-7; 9 bases line up with TRBD2. The germline CDR1 and CDR2 sequences are WSHSY and SAAADI. This CDR3 has 17 residues. Trimming at V came to 10 bases and at J to 0 bases, leaving 16 bases not matched to a gene. This chain's CDR3 is CATLGQLLAGDSYEQYF. The CDR3 DNA is TGCGCCACCCTGGGACAGCTCTTAGCGGGGGACTCCTACGAGCAGTACTTC.

The chain links TRBV6-1 to TRBJ2-7, with D possibly being TRBD1 (5 bases). Between the trimmed V and J ends, which lost 3 bases and 5 bases, there was a span of 17 bases. The CDR3 contains 15 residues. Germline values: CDR1 MNHNS, CDR2 SASEGT. The CDR3: CASSDSGQPRDEQYF. CDR3 DNA sequence: TGTGCCAGCAGTGATTCCGGACAACCTAGGGACGAGCAGTACTTC.

The gene calls are TRBV4-1 and TRBJ2-1; D gene uncertain. Germline V gene sequence: CDR1 MGHRA, CDR2 YSYEKL. This CDR3 spans 15 amino acids. Trimming cost V 1 base and J 0 bases, with 7 bases left between them. CDR3: CASSQVASSYNEQFF. DNA for the CDR3: TGCGCCAGCAGCCAAGTGGCTAGCTCCTACAATGAGCAGTTCTTC.

Worth noting for this clone: The sample carries other DNA sequences with the same CDR3. The chain recombines TRBV19 with TRBJ2-7; 8 bases align to TRBD1. V gave up 3 bases and J gave up 2 bases; unmatched junction bases: 3. CDR3 length: 14 amino acids. Germline CDR1 reads LNHDA; CDR2 reads SQIVND (reference sequence). For the CDR3, the DNA is TGTGCCAGTAGTATCGGGACAGGAGCCTACGAGCAGTACTTC. This gives the protein CASSIGTGAYEQYF.

For this clone: Germline and junction disagree at one end, which may indicate a read error. V gene TRBV11-3 combines with J gene TRBJ2-7; TRBD2 agrees at 8 bases. The CDR3 runs to 15 residues. The germline CDR1 and CDR2 sequences are SGHNT and YENEEA. CDR3 amino acids: CASSRLAGSSHEQYF. The CDR3 DNA follows: TGTGCCAGCAGCCGTCTAGCGGGCTCCTCCCACGAGCAGTACTTC.

CDR3 region: CASSLEGASNYGYTF. CDR3 in DNA: TGTGCCAGCAGCTTAGAGGGGGCCTCTAACTATGGCTACACCTTC. The chain combines TRBV7-9 with TRBJ1-2, with 7 bases fitting TRBD1. The CDR3 runs to 15 residues. V lost 1 base, J lost 0 bases, and 2 bases stayed unmatched. Germline V gene lookup returns CDR1 SEHNR and CDR2 FQNEAQ (reference sequence).

This clone appeared once. The rearrangement uses TRBV7-9 and TRBJ2-4; TRBD1 agrees at 7 bases. This CDR3 has 16 residues. With 4 bases clipped from V and 0 bases from J, the junction kept 6 bases outside the gene matches. Germline V CDR1 and CDR2: SEHNR, FQNEAQ (reference sequence). CDR3 sequence: CASSSPGGLAKNIQYF. In DNA, the CDR3 is TGTGCCAGCAGCTCCCCAGGGGGTTTAGCCAAAAACATTCAGTACTTC.

The chain has TRBV7-3 and TRBJ2-1; D possibly corresponds to TRBD2 (6 bases). CDR1 is SGHTA and CDR2 is FQGTGA in the germline V gene. This CDR3 spans 15 amino acids. V was cut by 5 bases and J by 8 bases, with 19 bases left in between. For the CDR3, the DNA is TGTGCCAGCAGCGAATCCGGAGGGGTACTAGATGAGCAGTTCTTC. It yields the protein CASSESGGVLDEQFF.

A single count supports this clone. The chain has TRBV29-1 and TRBJ2-7; TRBD2 agrees at 14 bases. CDR1 and CDR2 (germline): SQVTM, ANQGSEA. V lost 1 base and J lost 1; bases outside the gene matches: 0. This CDR3 has 15 residues. The CDR3 loop is CSVEGTSGRSYEQYF. The CDR3 coding sequence is TGCAGCGTTGAAGGGACTAGCGGGAGGTCCTACGAGCAGTACTTC.

The J gene is TRBJ2-3, the V gene TRBV23-1; 12 bases are a match to TRBD2. TRBV23-1 is recorded as an ORF, its role being uncertain. The CDR3 is 17 amino acids. V was clipped by 3 bases and J by 6 bases; unmatched bases: 10. The CDR3 loop is CASSQSSSGRVGDTQYF. The CDR3 nucleotides read TGCGCCAGCAGTCAGTCCTCTAGCGGGAGGGTCGGCGATACGCAGTATTTT.

The chain recombines TRBV6-5 with TRBJ2-3, with 7 bases that match TRBD1. CDR1 is MNHEY, CDR2 SVGAGI, per germline. V lost 5 bases to trimming and J lost 5 bases; unmatched junction nucleotides: 7. The CDR3 runs to 14 residues. Here the CDR3 reads CASSNLDRIDTQYF. The CDR3 coding sequence is TGTGCCAGCAGTAACCTGGACAGGATAGATACGCAGTATTTT.

The CDR3 DNA is TGCAGCGTTGTATTACGGGGACAGGGGTACGAGCAGTACTTC. The encoded protein is CSVVLRGQGYEQYF. The chain joins TRBV29-1 to TRBJ2-7; TRBD1 matches 10 bases. Trimming removed 4 bases from V and 4 bases from J; junction bases left unmatched: 7. Germline V CDR1 and CDR2: SQVTM, ANQGSEA. This CDR3 comprises 14 residues.

A few counts support this clone. V and J are TRBV7-3 and TRBJ2-1; TRBD2 is a possible D gene (6 bases). Germline CDR1 SGHTA, CDR2 FQGTGA. CDR3 length equals 13 residues. With 4 bases removed from V and 9 bases from J, the gap between germline ends came to 13 bases. The CDR3 loop is CASSSKLEGEQFF. Written as DNA, the CDR3 is TGTGCCAGCAGCTCCAAGTTGGAGGGTGAGCAGTTCTTC.

This chain uses TRBV9 with TRBJ2-2; 9 nucleotides match TRBD1. The CDR3 totals 16 residues. Trimming removed 5 bases from V and 0 bases from J; junction bases left unmatched: 5. CDR1 and CDR2 from the germline V gene are SGDLS and YYNGEE. This chain's CDR3 is CASSPRTGANTGELFF. The CDR3 nucleotides read TGTGCCAGCAGTCCGAGGACAGGGGCGAACACCGGGGAGCTGTTTTTT. Looking up the rest from reference TRBV9 and TRBJ2-2 gives the full variable domain: DSGVTQTPKHLITATGQRVTLRCSPRSGDLSVYWYQQSLDQGLQFLIQYYNGEERAKGNILERFSAQQFPDLHSELNLSSLELGDSALYFCASSPRTGANTGELFFGEGSRLTVL.

CDR3 amino acids: CASSPSTGTGYGYTF. The CDR3 bases are TGTGCCAGCAGCCCCTCGACAGGGACGGGCTATGGCTACACCTTC. The chain joins TRBV11-1 to TRBJ1-2; 7 nucleotides line up with TRBD1. The CDR3 consists of 15 residues. Trimming cost V 5 bases and J 4 bases; bases outside gene matches: 10. Germline V CDR1 and CDR2: SGHAT, FQDESV (reference sequence).

The chain combines TRBV6-5 with TRBJ2-5; D perhaps matches TRBD1 (6 bases). The CDR3 totals 13 residues. V lost 5 bases, J lost 1 base, and 8 bases lay in between. Germline V CDR1 and CDR2: MNHEY, SVGAGI. The CDR3 loop is CASSDRFQETQYF. DNA for the CDR3: TGTGCCAGCAGTGACAGGTTCCAAGAGACCCAGTACTTC.

J is TRBJ2-6 and V is TRBV7-2, with TRBD1 matching over 7 bases. Per the germline V gene, CDR1 is SGHTA and CDR2 is FQGNSA. The ends lost 5 bases at V and 4 bases at J; junction bases unmatched: 2. CDR3 length equals 14 residues. DNA for the CDR3: TGTGCCAGCAGCACAGGGGCCGGGGCCAACGTCCTGACTTTC. Translation: CASSTGAGANVLTF.

The chain recombines TRBV19 with TRBJ2-5; 9 positions match TRBD2. V was pared by 1 base and J by 9 bases, with 9 bases of the junction left unmatched. The CDR3 contains 15 residues. CDR1 and CDR2 from the germline V gene are LNHDA and SQIVND (reference sequence). The CDR3 spells CASSIGGLAGIAQYF. The CDR3 DNA sequence: TGTGCCAGTAGTATAGGGGGCCTAGCGGGAATCGCCCAGTACTTC. The full variable domain, its missing parts supplied by reference TRBV19 and TRBJ2-5, is DGGITQSPKYLFRKEGQNVTLSCEQNLNHDAMYWYRQDPGQGLRLIYYSQIVNDFQKGDIAEGYSVSREKKESFPLTVTSAQKNPTAFYLCASSIGGLAGIAQYFGPGTRLLVL.

This chain uses TRBV10-3 with TRBJ1-1; maybe TRBD1 (5 bases). The ends were cut back, 11 bases at V and 3 bases at J, with 16 bases in the middle. The CDR3 runs 13 residues. Germline-derived CDR1 and CDR2 are ENHRY and SYGVKD. The CDR3 nucleotides read TGTGCCGGCCGACAGTGGGGGGACACTGAAGCTTTCTTT. It encodes CAGRQWGDTEAFF.

This rearrangement joins TRBV10-3 to TRBJ2-7; 7 bases are shared with TRBD1. There are 12 residues in the CDR3. Germline CDR1 and CDR2: ENHRY and SYGVKD. Trimming removed 11 bases from V and 2 bases from J; junction bases left unmatched: 6. The CDR3 region is CASGGSTYEQYF. CDR3 in DNA: TGTGCCTCAGGGGGTTCCACCTACGAGCAGTACTTC.

The chain combines TRBV7-2 with TRBJ2-4; TRBD2 aligns across 8 bases. V shed 3 bases and J 9 bases; nucleotides not matched to a gene: 1. The CDR3 is 12 residues long. Per germline, CDR1 SGHTA and CDR2 FQGNSA. The CDR3 DNA is TGTGCCAGCAGCTTCCTAGCGGGCATTCAGTACTTC. It is translated as CASSFLAGIQYF.

The chain has TRBV7-3 and TRBJ2-5, with a tentative D call TRBD1 (6 bases). The germline V and J ends were trimmed by 1 base and 2 bases, with 14 bases remaining between them. The CDR3 loop spans 16 amino acids. CDR1 is SGHTA and CDR2 is FQGTGA in the germline V gene. The DNA of the CDR3 is TGTGCCAGCAGCTTAAACGCCCGACAGGAGCAAGAGACCCAGTACTTC. Residues: CASSLNARQEQETQYF.

The chain carries TRBV16 and TRBJ1-4, with unresolved D. The CDR3 is made up of 16 amino acids. The V end was cut by 2 bases, the J end by 8 bases, with 18 bases between. Germline V gene lookup returns CDR1 KGHSY and CDR2 FQNENV. The CDR3 DNA reads as TGTGCCAGCAGCCAAAATACCCCGGGAATAGACGAAAAACTGTTTTTT. It is translated as CASSQNTPGIDEKLFF.

The V gene is TRBV7-9, the J gene TRBJ1-1, with TRBD1 matching over 7 bases. J was trimmed by 6 bases and V by 5 bases; bases with no gene match: 9. The length of the CDR3 is 14 residues. CDR1 is SEHNR and CDR2 is FQNEAQ in the germline V gene (reference sequence). The CDR3 here is CASSTPTTGAEAFF. The CDR3 DNA is TGTGCCAGCAGCACACCAACCACAGGGGCTGAAGCTTTCTTT.

To note about this clone: One junction end does not reproduce the germline sequence, and a read error may be involved. The chain couples TRBV7-7 to TRBJ2-1; 8 bases match TRBD2. Germline V gene sequence: CDR1 SSHAT, CDR2 FNYEAQ (reference sequence). The CDR3 is made up of 17 amino acids. Here the CDR3 DNA reads TGTGCTAGCAGCCCCCTGGCTAGCGGGTACTCCTACAATGAGCAGTTCTTC. This gives the protein CASSPLASGYSYNEQFF.

V gene TRBV11-3 combines with J gene TRBJ2-1; 9 bases line up with TRBD2. Trimming took 3 bases from V and 10 from J; bases not matched to a gene: 10. The CDR3 is 15 residues long. Germline CDR1 and CDR2: SGHNT and YENEEA. The CDR3 is CASSLRSSGTREQFF. The CDR3 nucleotides are TGTGCCAGCAGCTTGCGGTCTAGCGGGACCCGAGAGCAGTTCTTC. Based on the CDR3 plus reference TRBV11-3 and TRBJ2-1, the full variable domain is EAGVVQSPRYKIIEKKQPVAFWCNPISGHNTLYWYLQNLGQGPELLIRYENEEAVDDSQLPKDRFSAERLKGVDSTLKIQPAELGDSAVYLCASSLRSSGTREQFFGPGTRLTVL.

The chain employs TRBV5-4 and TRBJ2-5, with 9 positions matching TRBD2. The V segment lost 4 bases and the J segment 5 bases; nucleotides outside the gene matches: 15. Germline V lookup: CDR1 SGHNT, CDR2 YYREEE (reference sequence). The length of the CDR3 is 17 residues. The CDR3 region is CASSPAVAGENWETQYF. The DNA of the CDR3 is TGTGCCAGCAGCCCCGCGGTAGCGGGAGAAAATTGGGAGACCCAGTACTTC.